This TCR beta chain was captured in a study of T-cell reconstitution after alpha-beta-depleted transplantation in children. The study's findings and limits: Reportedly, alpha-beta T cells present about two months post-transplant originated from several hundred expanded clones of graft origin. The authors attributed T-cell counts and diversity one year after transplant mostly to newly produced T cells.

As to this clonotype: Antigen: not known.

Germline CDR1 ENHRY, CDR2 SYGVKD. This CDR3 has 13 residues. V was cut by 8 bases and J by 9 bases, with 17 bases left in between. Researchers prepared the TCRbeta library using unique molecular identifiers, the study reports. TCRdb called the PCR reads again in MiXCR, with one record for every CDR3 protein. The repertoire consists of 60,000 or so distinct CDR3 sequences, with less than 55% occurring once and the leading ten covering 95% to 98%. This sequence joins TRBV10-3 and TRBJ2-1; the D gene is possibly TRBD2 (6 bases). This TCR was recovered from a male patient younger than 18 who had a stem cell transplant for acute lymphoblastic leukemia, so the T cells may come from the graft donor. The specimen was PBMCs, mostly from graft donor cells, collected 360 days after TCRalphabeta/CD19-depleted stem cell transplant. In DNA, the CDR3 is TGTGCCATCCTACAGTATGGGGGGTTTGAGCAGTTCTTC. Translating it yields CAILQYGGFEQFF.